The 20 T cell receptor beta chains below were found in one sample sequenced in a study of blood T cells in healthy people across ages. Alongside a J-beta primer mix, a sample-barcoded 5' primer served in a second PCR lasting 7 to 11 cycles. TCRdb recomputed calls from the 5' RACE reads with MiXCR, one row per CDR3 protein. The sample shows 350,000 to 450,000 distinct CDR3 sequences, more than 45% of them seen only once. The specimen sequenced was blood. The receptors shown here come from a man aged 55 to 70 in good health.

This clonotype was found many times. The chain employs TRBV6-2 or TRBV6-3 and TRBJ2-1; a weak D match, TRBD2 (6 bases). Trimming stripped 7 bases from V and 6 bases from J, with 19 bases between. CDR3 length: 15 amino acids. CDR1 MNHEY and CDR2 SVGEGT come from the germline V gene. The CDR3 loop reads CASTQSEEGPNEQFF. The CDR3, as DNA: TGTGCCAGCACCCAAAGTGAGGAGGGCCCCAATGAGCAGTTCTTC.

The chain employs TRBV12-3 or TRBV12-4 and TRBJ2-4; D not resolved. V was shortened by 6 bases and J by 4 bases, with 25 bases between the two germline ends. The CDR3 is 18 amino acids. The CDR3 DNA sequence: TGTGCCAGCAGCCCTATCACATCCACCATTGTTGGAAAAAACATTCAGTACTTC. The encoded protein is CASSPITSTIVGKNIQYF.

The chain couples TRBV20-1 to TRBJ2-1; 15 bases match TRBD2. The CDR3 loop spans 16 amino acids. Germline CDR1 DFQATT, CDR2 SNEGSKA (reference sequence). V shed 3 bases and J 7 bases; nucleotides not matched to a gene: 7. The CDR3 DNA sequence: TGCAGTGCTAGCGGGACTAGCGGGAGGCAATCGAATGAGCAGTTCTTC. Amino acids: CSASGTSGRQSNEQFF.

The chain recombines TRBV25-1 with TRBJ2-1, with D possibly being TRBD2 (5 bases). This CDR3 is built from 13 residues. Germline CDR1 MGHDK, CDR2 SYGVNS. V lost 3 bases and J lost 13, with 16 bases in between. CDR3 sequence reads: CASSEREDLGQFF. CDR3 in DNA: TGTGCCAGCAGTGAGAGGGAAGACTTAGGACAGTTCTTC.

The chain is built from TRBV5-6 and TRBJ2-7; D possibly uses TRBD1 or TRBD2 (6 bases each). V was clipped by 0 bases and J by 9 bases, with 16 bases between them. The germline V gene encodes CDR1 SGHDT and CDR2 YYEEEE. The CDR3 extends over 14 amino acids. The CDR3 DNA follows: TGTGCCAGCAGCTTGGGGGGGCTCGGTAGCGGGCAGTACTTC. It translates to CASSLGGLGSGQYF.

This clonotype was picked up a small number of times. The chain employs TRBV7-2 and TRBJ1-6; 7 bases agree with TRBD1. CDR1 SGHTA and CDR2 FQGNSA come from the germline V gene. The V and J ends lost 8 bases and 7 bases, in that order; junction bases with no gene match: 17. CDR3 length: 17 residues. CDR3 coding DNA: TGTGCCAGCCGAAGGAAGGGGCCAGGGACAGCAAATTCACCCCTCCACTTT. This gives the protein CASRRKGPGTANSPLHF. Combining the CDR3 with reference TRBV7-2 and TRBJ1-6 gives the whole variable domain GAGVSQSPSNKVTEKGKDVELRCDPISGHTALYWYRQSLGQGLEFLIYFQGNSAPDKSGLPSDRFSAERTGGSVSTLTIQRTQQEDSAVYLCASRRKGPGTANSPLHFGNGTRLTVT.

This clonotype has ten or more counts. The chain joins TRBV7-6 to TRBJ2-7, with D tentatively TRBD1 or TRBD2 (7 bases each). This CDR3 spans 15 amino acids. Trimming took off 1 base at V and 6 bases at J, with 16 bases between the two ends. Looked up from germline, CDR1 is SGHVS and CDR2 is FNYEAQ. CDR3 region: CASSLVAGGGGEQYF. CDR3 coding DNA: TGTGCCAGCAGCTTAGTGGCAGGGGGAGGGGGCGAGCAGTACTTC.

This clonotype was recorded at least ten times. This chain joins TRBV5-1 and TRBJ2-1, with 9 bases fitting TRBD2. Germline V CDR1 and CDR2: SGHRS, YFSETQ. The CDR3 covers 15 residues. Unmatched junction bases numbered 10, after V lost 5 bases and J lost 7 bases. The CDR3 reads CASRAGLAPANEQFF. In nucleotides, the CDR3 is TGCGCCAGCAGGGCGGGACTAGCCCCTGCGAATGAGCAGTTCTTC. Filled out from reference TRBV5-1 and TRBJ2-1, the complete variable domain reads KAGVTQTPRYLIKTRGQQVTLSCSPISGHRSVSWYQQTPGQGLQFLFEYFSETQRNKGNFPGRFSGRQFSNSRSEMNVSTLELGDSALYLCASRAGLAPANEQFFGPGTRLTVL.

This clonotype was detected only a few times. V is TRBV7-2 and J is TRBJ2-5; possibly TRBD2 for D (5 bases). This CDR3 comprises 15 residues. The germline CDR1 and CDR2 sequences are SGHTA and FQGNSA. The V gene lost 5 bases and the J gene lost 5 bases, with 18 bases spanning the gap. This chain's CDR3 is CASSNWGVAGETQYF. CDR3 sequence (DNA): TGTGCCAGCAGCAATTGGGGAGTAGCTGGGGAGACCCAGTACTTC.

The chain is built from TRBV6-5 and TRBJ2-1; tentatively, D is TRBD2 (6 bases). This CDR3 spans 12 amino acids. The V gene lost 6 bases and the J gene lost 7 bases, with 10 bases spanning the gap. Germline CDR1 is MNHEY and CDR2 is SVGAGI. CDR3 sequence reads: CASSRLENEQFF. The CDR3 nucleotides are TGTGCCAGCAGCCGACTAGAAAATGAGCAGTTCTTC.

The CDR3 is CASSGTGTSTDTQYF. CDR3 coding DNA: TGTGCCAGCAGCGGGACAGGGACTAGCACAGATACGCAGTATTTT. The chain links TRBV11-2 to TRBJ2-3; 9 nucleotides agree with TRBD1. There are 15 residues in the CDR3. The ends lost 5 bases at V and 0 bases at J; junction bases unmatched: 3. Germline V gene lookup returns CDR1 SGHAT and CDR2 FQNNGV.

The sample holds a few counts of this clonotype. The chain has TRBV7-2 and TRBJ2-4, with D perhaps matching TRBD1 (5 bases). The V end was cut by 1 base, the J end by 6 bases, with 16 bases between. Germline V lookup: CDR1 SGHTA, CDR2 FQGNSA. The CDR3 sequence is 16 residues long. CDR3 DNA sequence: TGTGCCAGCAGCTTAGGGGGCATGGGGCAGTTAAACATTCAGTACTTC. It encodes CASSLGGMGQLNIQYF.

The rearrangement links TRBV20-1 to TRBJ2-1; TRBD2 agrees at 14 bases. The CDR3 contains 17 residues. The junction had 7 bases not matched to a gene; V was cut back by 6 bases and J by 0 bases. Looked up from germline, CDR1 is DFQATT and CDR2 is SNEGSKA (reference sequence). The CDR3 coding sequence is TGCAGTGCACTTGGGACTAGCGGGGGCCCCTCCTACAATGAGCAGTTCTTC. Translating gives CSALGTSGGPSYNEQFF.

The rearrangement uses TRBV29-1 and TRBJ2-7; 7 bases fit TRBD1. V shed 7 bases and J 3 bases; nucleotides not matched to a gene: 15. CDR3 length: 15 amino acids. From germline, CDR1 is SQVTM and CDR2 ANQGSEA. Written as DNA, the CDR3 is TGCAGCGCCTTAGGGGGACAGCTATCCGACTACGAGCAGTACTTC. As protein: CSALGGQLSDYEQYF.

The V gene is TRBV9, the J gene TRBJ2-5; TRBD2 matches 16 bases. From germline, CDR1 is SGDLS and CDR2 YYNGEE. With V trimmed by 4 bases and J by 4 bases, 7 bases remained unmatched. The CDR3 runs to 17 residues. The CDR3 here is CASSLGTSGGARETQYF. In DNA form, the CDR3 reads TGTGCCAGCAGCCTAGGGACTAGCGGGGGGGCCAGAGAGACCCAGTACTTC.

CDR3 DNA sequence: TGCAGTGCCCTCCACAGCGGGAGGGGTCTAGATACGCAGTATTTT. Residues: CSALHSGRGLDTQYF. The chain combines TRBV20-1 with TRBJ2-3; 10 nucleotides match TRBD2. The CDR3 loop spans 15 amino acids. V shed 6 bases and J 5 bases; nucleotides not matched to a gene: 11. The germline V gene encodes CDR1 DFQATT and CDR2 SNEGSKA (reference sequence).

V and J are TRBV9 and TRBJ2-1, with 10 nucleotides matching TRBD2. The CDR3 has 15 amino acids. After removal of 3 bases from V and 4 bases from J, the junction contained 4 bases not matched to a gene. Per germline, CDR1 SGDLS and CDR2 YYNGEE. CDR3 sequence: CASSAGLALYNEQFF. The CDR3 DNA reads TGTGCCAGCAGCGCGGGACTAGCGCTTTACAATGAGCAGTTCTTC.

The chain carries TRBV20-1 and TRBJ2-7; no definite D call. Germline V gene sequence: CDR1 DFQATT, CDR2 SNEGSKA (reference sequence). Trimming removed 5 bases at V and 2 bases at J, with 13 bases between. The CDR3 length is 13 residues. The CDR3 DNA follows: TGCAGTGCTCCCACCGGCTCAACCTACGAGCAGTACTTC. Translated, it gives CSAPTGSTYEQYF.

This clonotype appeared many times. The chain recombines TRBV5-6 with TRBJ2-7; perhaps D is TRBD1 or TRBD2 (5 bases each). The CDR3 totals 13 residues. Germline V gene lookup returns CDR1 SGHDT and CDR2 YYEEEE. Trimming stripped 6 bases from V and 2 bases from J, with 12 bases between. CDR3 DNA sequence: TGTGCCAGCACCTCTCCGGGACCCTACGAGCAGTACTTC. It yields the protein CASTSPGPYEQYF.

This chain joins TRBV6-5 and TRBJ2-5; 10 nucleotides line up with TRBD2. The CDR3 is made up of 15 amino acids. V gave up 6 bases and J gave up 5 bases; unmatched junction bases: 9. Germline V gene data show CDR1 as MNHEY and CDR2 as SVGAGI. The CDR3 DNA is TGTGCCAGCAGGGAAGGGACTAGCGCTTTGGAGACCCAGTACTTC. It translates to CASREGTSALETQYF.